This T cell receptor beta chain was sequenced during a study of T cell repertoires and Cas9 in healthy adults. Turning to the study itself: Characterization of SpCas9-reactive CD4 and CD8 T cells covered multi-effector potency, cytotoxicity and lineage. General study points: Reportedly, SpCas9-reactive effector T cell proliferation and function were mitigated by SpCas9-reactive Tregs in vitro.

CDR3 length equals 14 residues. Trimming took 5 bases from V and 0 from J, leaving 10 bases between them. CDR1 and CDR2 from the germline V gene are SGDLS and YYNGEE. As concerns this clone: What it recognizes is unknown.

Some clones are missing from TCRdb's copy, which holds only in-frame ones; the method was immunoSEQ multiplex PCR. This sample has 20,000 to 25,000 clones, with about nine tenths found just once. The sequence was obtained from a human donor in good health. What was sequenced was CD4+ effector T cells (CD127+, CD25-, CD137-, CD154-) from PBMCs; culture status not recorded. V and J are TRBV9 and TRBJ2-3, with no clear D. The CDR3 region has the DNA TGTGCCAGCAGGGATATTCGGAGCACAGATACGCAGTATTTT. Protein sequence: CASRDIRSTDTQYF.